These 9 T cell receptor beta chains came from one sample sequenced in a study of Ad26.COV2.S vaccination and SARS-CoV-2 variants listed by TCRdb under 2021. The intended sense of this specimen's treatment or condition label: some 20 received Ad26.COV2.S at low or high dose, single or two shots; about 5 received placebo; per-sample allocation not given. Repertoires of vaccine and placebo recipients were sequenced from samples taken on day 63 after the first injection. The receptor library was made with the immunoSEQ multiplex PCR assay. TCRdb took this table from immuneACCESS and kept in-frame rearrangements with V and J called. Such tables lack part of the clones; where checked against another copy, unresolved V genes explain under half of the gap, and the rest is unexplained. Counted in this sample were approximately 450,000 clones; 80% to 95% of them appeared once. The ten largest clonotypes hold less than 15% of the sample.

Sequenced material: peripheral blood, taken in a trial of Ad26.COV2.S vaccine versus placebo. These receptors all come from a person aged 18-65 years who received the Ad26.COV2.S COVID-19 vaccine or a placebo.

V and J are TRBV5-4 and TRBJ2-6; perhaps TRBD1 as D (5 bases). Germline assignment: CDR1 SGHNT and CDR2 YYREEE (reference sequence). The CDR3 has 19 residues. V dropped 3 bases and J dropped 0 bases, with 19 bases sitting between them. The CDR3 reads CASSYHVWGSLSGANVLTF. CDR3 DNA sequence: TGTGCCAGCAGCTACCACGTGTGGGGCTCCCTCTCTGGGGCCAACGTCCTGACTTTC.

The chain is built from TRBV29-1 and TRBJ1-2; D gene unclear. This CDR3 has 11 amino acids. CDR1 is SQVTM and CDR2 is ANQGSEA in the germline V gene. With 5 bases removed from V and 8 bases from J, the gap between germline ends came to 12 bases. The CDR3 bases are TGCAGCGTTTTCGCAGGAGCCGGCTACACCTTC. This translates into CSVFAGAGYTF. Filled out from reference TRBV29-1 and TRBJ1-2, the complete variable domain reads SAVISQKPSRDICQRGTSLTIQCQVDSQVTMMFWYRQQPGQSLTLIATANQGSEATYESGFVIDKFPISRPNLTFSTLTVSNMSPEDSSIYLCSVFAGAGYTFGSGTRLTVV.

This clone showed up just once. The chain carries TRBV28 and TRBJ2-7, with D perhaps matching TRBD2 (5 bases). V was cut by 4 bases and J by 2 bases, with 12 bases left in between. This CDR3 has 14 amino acids. In germline, CDR1 is MDHEN, CDR2 SYDVKM. The CDR3 is CASSSPGVAYEQYF. In DNA, the CDR3 is TGTGCCAGCAGTTCTCCCGGGGTGGCCTACGAGCAGTACTTC.

The gene calls are TRBV5-4 and TRBJ2-2, with 13 bases aligning to TRBD2. V trimming: 3 bases; J trimming: 6 bases; junction bases outside the gene matches: 2. The germline gives CDR1 SGHNT, CDR2 YYREEE (reference sequence). The CDR3 has 15 residues. The CDR3 protein is CASSYGLAGAGELFF. In DNA, the CDR3 is TGTGCCAGCAGCTACGGACTAGCGGGAGCCGGGGAGCTGTTTTTT.

The rearrangement uses TRBV18 and TRBJ2-7, with 12 bases that match TRBD2. V gave up 4 bases and J gave up 4 bases; unmatched junction bases: 8. Germline assignment: CDR1 KGHSH and CDR2 LQKENI. The CDR3 has 16 amino acids. The CDR3 DNA reads TGTGCCAGCTCACGGGCCCCCGGGACTAGCGGGTACGAGCAGTACTTC. It translates to CASSRAPGTSGYEQYF.

The V call is TRBV2, the J call TRBJ2-3, with 11 bases aligning to TRBD2. Germline trimming cut 6 bases from V and 2 bases from J; bases unmatched to any gene: 7. Germline CDR1 is SNHLY and CDR2 is FYNNEI. This CDR3 comprises 16 residues. The CDR3 protein is CASSEGLAEDTDTQYF. CDR3 DNA: TGTGCCAGCAGCGAGGGACTAGCGGAAGACACAGATACGCAGTATTTT.

The chain combines TRBV30 with TRBJ1-6; 7 nucleotides agree with TRBD1. The CDR3 totals 12 residues. Germline assignment: CDR1 GTSNPN and CDR2 SVGIG (reference sequence). The V gene end was trimmed by 2 bases and the J gene end by 11 bases; junction bases not matched to a gene: 3. This CDR3 is CAWSSRGAPLHF. CDR3 coding DNA: TGTGCCTGGAGTTCCAGGGGGGCACCCCTCCACTTT.

The chain has TRBV29-1 and TRBJ2-7; a possible D gene is TRBD1 (5 bases). This CDR3 is 13 amino acids long. Germline V gives CDR1 SQVTM, CDR2 ANQGSEA. V was clipped by 3 bases and J by 3 bases, with 12 bases between them. The CDR3 sequence: CSVESGQGYEQYF. CDR3 coding DNA: TGCAGCGTTGAGAGTGGGCAGGGCTACGAGCAGTACTTC.

The gene calls are TRBV28 and TRBJ2-1, with D unresolved. Germline values: CDR1 MDHEN, CDR2 SYDVKM. This CDR3 is built from 13 residues. Trimming shortened V by 5 bases and J by 6 bases, and 11 bases separated the two germline ends. CDR3 DNA sequence: TGTGCCAGCAGTCAGGCCGTACCCAATGAGCAGTTCTTC. As protein: CASSQAVPNEQFF.